These 7 T cell receptor beta chains were sequenced from one sample in a study of shared clonotypes between healthy human individuals. Produced via immunoSEQ multiplex PCR; TCRdb's table is partial and in-frame only. The data show roughly 2.6 million clones, approximately 94% seen once. The sequenced sample was naive CD4+ T cells sorted from blood. Subset described: CD45RA+ positively selected. These receptors came from a man aged 18-30 years in good health.

The chain employs TRBV6-5 and TRBJ1-4; no firm D call. Trimming cost V 6 bases and J 3 bases, with 11 bases left between them. Germline V CDR1 and CDR2: MNHEY, SVGAGI. This CDR3 region has 14 residues. The CDR3 spells CASSRGWANEKLFF. The CDR3 DNA follows: TGTGCCAGCAGCCGGGGTTGGGCTAATGAAAAACTGTTTTTT.

The chain carries TRBV4-1 and TRBJ2-5; no clear D. Looked up from germline, CDR1 is MGHRA and CDR2 is YSYEKL. Trimming took 1 base from V and 5 from J, leaving 8 bases between them. The CDR3 is made up of 13 amino acids. CDR3 region: CASSQGVKETQYF. The CDR3 DNA is TGCGCCAGCAGCCAAGGGGTCAAGGAGACCCAGTACTTC.

This clone was detected once. The chain joins TRBV2 to TRBJ2-7; D perhaps matches TRBD1 (5 bases). Trimming removed 4 bases from V and 4 bases from J, with 14 bases in between. The CDR3 loop spans 14 amino acids. The germline V gene encodes CDR1 SNHLY and CDR2 FYNNEI. CDR3 protein: CASSGQGLGYEQYF. CDR3 nucleotides: TGTGCCAGCAGTGGTCAGGGCCTCGGGTACGAGCAGTACTTC.

The J gene is TRBJ1-2, the V gene TRBV6-6; D is undetermined. The germline gives CDR1 MNHNY, CDR2 SVGAGI (reference sequence). The CDR3 contains 12 residues. V dropped 6 bases and J dropped 5 bases, with 10 bases sitting between them. The CDR3 bases are TGTGCCAGCAGCCCCGACGGATATGGCTACACCTTC. Amino acids: CASSPDGYGYTF.

A note on this clone: The sample carries other DNA sequences with the same CDR3. This chain joins TRBV30 and TRBJ1-4; D remains ambiguous. V dropped 2 bases and J dropped 5 bases, with 6 bases sitting between them. The V gene's germline CDR1 is GTSNPN and CDR2 SVGIG (reference sequence). The CDR3 is 12 amino acids. The CDR3 DNA reads TGTGCCTGGAGTTACAGAAATGAAAAACTGTTTTTT. Translation: CAWSYRNEKLFF.

For this clone: The sample carries other DNA sequences with the same CDR3. The chain links TRBV7-9 to TRBJ2-7; D is unresolved. The V gene lost 0 bases and the J gene lost 6 bases, with 9 bases spanning the gap. CDR1 and CDR2 (germline): SEHNR, FQNEAQ (reference sequence). The CDR3 runs 13 residues. CDR3 DNA: TGTGCCAGCAGCTTAGCCGGGTCTGCCGAGCAGTACTTC. Translating it yields CASSLAGSAEQYF.

In the case of this clone: An end of the junction differs from the germline gene, which may be a read error. The J gene is TRBJ2-3, the V gene TRBV5-1, with D uncertain. Germline V gene data show CDR1 as SGHRS and CDR2 as YFSETQ. This CDR3 is 16 amino acids long. The CDR3 here is CASSPDFGVNTDAQYF. For the CDR3, the DNA is TGCGCCAGCAGCCCCGACTTTGGGGTAAACACAGATGCGCAGTATTTT.